The clone carrying this T cell receptor (beta chain) was seen a few times. Antigen: not known. These data come from a study of CD4 T cells in relation to SARS-CoV-2 and coronaviruses. The protocol was immunoSEQ multiplex PCR, while the TCRdb copy is restricted to in-frame clones and leaves out a portion. Among 30,000 or so clones listed, approximately 79% were seen once. CD4+ T cells from unexposed donors were obtained before the COVID-19 pandemic (2011-2018). Isolation of CD4+ T cells took place after 10 days in culture. V trimming: 4 bases; J trimming: 4 bases; junction bases outside the gene matches: 6. The CDR3 is 15 residues long. Germline CDR1 MNHEY, CDR2 SVGEGT.

This receptor was identified in a human donor in good health. Material for sequencing was CD4+ T cells from PBMCs, cultured in vitro. V is TRBV6-2 or TRBV6-3 and J is TRBJ1-1; TRBD1 aligns across 10 bases. The CDR3 protein is CASSSAGTGVTEAFF. CDR3 DNA: TGTGCCAGCAGTTCTGCCGGGACAGGGGTCACTGAAGCTTTCTTT.